Each of the 16 T cell receptor beta chains below was sequenced from the same sample in a study of identical twins. Using its own MiXCR run on the 5' RACE reads, TCRdb lists one record per CDR3 protein. The sample records approximately 620,000 distinct CDR3 sequences, 8% to 9% being singletons. These data also formed part of another study, on yellow fever vaccine responses in identical twins.

What was sequenced was PBMCs. Receptors were obtained from a young woman in good health.

The chain joins TRBV6-1 to TRBJ1-5; D is ambiguous. This CDR3 contains 12 residues. Trimming took 7 bases from V and 7 from J, leaving 11 bases between them. CDR1 is MNHNS and CDR2 is SASEGT in the germline V gene. The CDR3 spells CASNWAEQPQHF. The CDR3 DNA reads TGTGCCAGCAATTGGGCCGAGCAGCCCCAGCATTTT.

This clonotype appeared a few times. The V gene is TRBV18, the J gene TRBJ2-1, with TRBD2 identical over 9 bases. Germline lookup yields CDR1 KGHSH and CDR2 LQKENI. The CDR3 covers 17 residues. V gave up 2 bases and J gave up 0 bases; unmatched junction bases: 5. The CDR3, as DNA: TGTGCCAGCTCACCAACATCTAGCGGGGACTCCTACAATGAGCAGTTCTTC. Translated, it gives CASSPTSSGDSYNEQFF.

V usage is TRBV7-2 and J usage is TRBJ1-2; no definite D call. Deletions cut 5 bases from V and 5 bases from J, with 9 bases between. This CDR3 is built from 12 residues. CDR1 is SGHTA, CDR2 FQGNSA, per germline. The CDR3 loop is CASSVTAYGYTF. As DNA, the CDR3 is TGTGCCAGCAGCGTGACTGCTTATGGCTACACCTTC.

This chain uses TRBV12-3 or TRBV12-4 with TRBJ2-7, with TRBD2 matching over 7 bases. Germline trimming cut 5 bases from V and 3 bases from J; bases unmatched to any gene: 10. The CDR3 is made up of 15 amino acids. CDR3 in DNA: TGTGCCAGCAGTCCCCGAAATCTAGCGGACTACGAGCAGTACTTC. Encoded protein: CASSPRNLADYEQYF.

The chain carries TRBV18 and TRBJ2-7, with 10 bases that match TRBD1. This CDR3 has 16 amino acids. Germline V lookup: CDR1 KGHSH, CDR2 LQKENI. Losses at the gene ends were 2 bases for V and 4 bases for J; bases not matched to a gene: 8. The CDR3 reads CASSPKDRGRGYEQYF. The DNA for the CDR3 is TGTGCCAGCTCACCAAAAGACAGGGGGCGCGGTTACGAGCAGTACTTC.

This clonotype was detected a few times. The genes are TRBV28 and TRBJ1-5; D is undetermined. Trimming shortened V by 2 bases and J by 2 bases, and 10 bases separated the two germline ends. This CDR3 spans 15 amino acids. The germline V gene has CDR1 MDHEN and CDR2 SYDVKM. The CDR3 DNA sequence: TGTGCCAGCAGTTTAACGCGGGGTGGCAATCAGCCCCAGCATTTT. It specifies CASSLTRGGNQPQHF.

The rearrangement joins TRBV7-2 to TRBJ2-2; D is ambiguous. This CDR3 comprises 15 residues. Germline V gives CDR1 SGHTA, CDR2 FQGNSA. V was cut by 5 bases and J by 2 bases, with 12 bases left in between. For the CDR3, the DNA is TGTGCCAGCAGCACCGGATGGGGAAACACCGGGGAGCTGTTTTTT. Translation gives CASSTGWGNTGELFF.

This clonotype was observed at least ten times. The rearrangement links TRBV5-1 to TRBJ2-3, with D tentatively TRBD2 (5 bases). The CDR3 loop spans 14 amino acids. Trimming pared 4 bases from V and 0 bases from J, leaving 9 bases between. Per the germline V gene, CDR1 is SGHRS and CDR2 is YFSETQ. The CDR3 region is CASSRGLSTDTQYF. CDR3 bases: TGCGCCAGCAGCCGCGGACTGAGCACAGATACGCAGTATTTT.

Only a few counts were recorded for this clonotype. CDR3 loop: CSVGGGAEYEQYF. The CDR3 bases are TGCAGCGTTGGAGGGGGCGCGGAATACGAGCAGTACTTC. The chain employs TRBV29-1 and TRBJ2-7; 7 bases line up with TRBD1. This CDR3 is built from 13 residues. Trimming took 4 bases from V and 4 from J; bases not matched to a gene: 7. Germline V lookup: CDR1 SQVTM, CDR2 ANQGSEA.

This clonotype was seen many times. The rearrangement joins TRBV4-2 to TRBJ2-1, with 7 bases that match TRBD1. V was clipped by 5 bases and J by 6 bases; unmatched bases: 10. The CDR3 sequence is 15 residues long. Germline V gene data show CDR1 as LGHNA and CDR2 as YNFKEQ. CDR3 loop: CASSAGQGVGNEQFF. In DNA, the CDR3 is TGTGCCAGCAGCGCAGGGCAGGGGGTTGGCAATGAGCAGTTCTTC.

A few counts support this clonotype. The gene calls are TRBV20-1 and TRBJ2-7; 7 positions agree with TRBD2. This CDR3 is 14 amino acids long. V was clipped by 3 bases and J by 7 bases; unmatched bases: 12. Per the germline V gene, CDR1 is DFQATT and CDR2 is SNEGSKA (reference sequence). The CDR3 DNA is TGCAGTGCTAGTAGGCCTAGCGGTTTGTGGGAGCAGTACTTC. It yields the protein CSASRPSGLWEQYF.

This clonotype was seen only a few times. The rearrangement joins TRBV19 to TRBJ2-2, with D perhaps matching TRBD1 (5 bases). The V and J ends lost 2 bases and 6 bases respectively, with 13 bases between them. This CDR3 is built from 15 residues. Germline V CDR1 and CDR2: LNHDA, SQIVND (reference sequence). The CDR3 DNA sequence: TGTGCCAGTAGTATACAGGGAAGGGTTTCCGGGGAGCTGTTTTTT. Protein product: CASSIQGRVSGELFF.

The chain joins TRBV29-1 to TRBJ2-7; 7 bases fit TRBD2. The V gene's germline CDR1 is SQVTM and CDR2 ANQGSEA. This CDR3 contains 14 residues. V trimming: 3 bases; J trimming: 2 bases; junction bases outside the gene matches: 7. The DNA of the CDR3 is TGCAGCGTTGATGGGGCGGGAGAGGCCTACGAGCAGTACTTC. It translates to CSVDGAGEAYEQYF.

This clonotype came up many times. This chain connects TRBV27 to TRBJ2-7, with 15 bases that match TRBD2. The CDR3 has 15 amino acids. Germline CDR1 MNHEY, CDR2 SMNVEV (reference sequence). J lost 9 bases, V lost 7 bases, and 10 bases had no gene match. The CDR3 sequence is CASIPLGLAGGRQYF. CDR3 nucleotides: TGTGCCAGCATTCCCCTGGGACTAGCGGGAGGCCGGCAGTACTTC.

V usage is TRBV7-2 and J usage is TRBJ2-1; no firm D call. The germline V and J ends were trimmed by 5 bases and 5 bases, with 10 bases remaining between them. The CDR3 loop spans 13 amino acids. Germline assignment: CDR1 SGHTA and CDR2 FQGNSA. Here the CDR3 reads CASSLTADNEQFF. In nucleotides, the CDR3 is TGTGCCAGCAGCCTGACTGCAGACAATGAGCAGTTCTTC. Filled out from reference TRBV7-2 and TRBJ2-1, the complete variable domain reads GAGVSQSPSNKVTEKGKDVELRCDPISGHTALYWYRQSLGQGLEFLIYFQGNSAPDKSGLPSDRFSAERTGGSVSTLTIQRTQQEDSAVYLCASSLTADNEQFFGPGTRLTVL.

V usage is TRBV7-8 and J usage is TRBJ2-5, with 8 bases fitting TRBD2. V was pared by 3 bases and J by 4 bases, with 10 bases of the junction left unmatched. The CDR3 spans 16 residues. Per germline, CDR1 SGHVS and CDR2 FQNEAQ. The CDR3 DNA follows: TGTGCCAGCAGCTTCCCGGCGGGGGGCCCTCGAGAGACCCAGTACTTC. Residues: CASSFPAGGPRETQYF.